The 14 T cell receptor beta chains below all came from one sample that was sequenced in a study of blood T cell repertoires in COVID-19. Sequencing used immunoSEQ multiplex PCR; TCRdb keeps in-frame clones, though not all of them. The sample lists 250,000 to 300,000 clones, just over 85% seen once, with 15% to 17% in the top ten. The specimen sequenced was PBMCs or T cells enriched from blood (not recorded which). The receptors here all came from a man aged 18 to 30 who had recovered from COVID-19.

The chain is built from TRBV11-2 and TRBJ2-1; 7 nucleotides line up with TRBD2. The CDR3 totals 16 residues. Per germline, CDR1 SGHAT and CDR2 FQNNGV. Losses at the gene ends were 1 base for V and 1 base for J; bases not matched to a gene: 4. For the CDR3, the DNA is TGTGCCAGCAGCTTAGTCCTAGCGGCTTCCTACAATGAGCAGTTCTTC. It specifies CASSLVLAASYNEQFF.

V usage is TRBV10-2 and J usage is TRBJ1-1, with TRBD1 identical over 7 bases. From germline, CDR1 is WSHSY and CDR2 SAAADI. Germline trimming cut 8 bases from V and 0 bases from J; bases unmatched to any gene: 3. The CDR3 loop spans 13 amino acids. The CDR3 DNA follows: TGCGCCAGCGGGGGACAGATGAACACTGAAGCTTTCTTT. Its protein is CASGGQMNTEAFF.

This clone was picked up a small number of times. The CDR3 DNA follows: TGTGCCAGCAGTGATGGCAGGGGGGCAGATACGCAGTATTTT. This translates into CASSDGRGADTQYF. V usage is TRBV6-1 and J usage is TRBJ2-3; D is perhaps TRBD1 (7 bases). With 3 bases removed from V and 4 bases from J, the gap between germline ends came to 11 bases. This CDR3 region has 14 residues. Germline values: CDR1 MNHNS, CDR2 SASEGT.

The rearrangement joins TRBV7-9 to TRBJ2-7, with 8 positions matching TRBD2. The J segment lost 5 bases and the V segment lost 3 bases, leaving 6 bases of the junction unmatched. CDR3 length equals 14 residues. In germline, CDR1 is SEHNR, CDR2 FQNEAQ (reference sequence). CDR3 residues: CASSLGGGFHEQYF. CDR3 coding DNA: TGTGCCAGCAGCTTGGGCGGGGGGTTCCACGAGCAGTACTTC.

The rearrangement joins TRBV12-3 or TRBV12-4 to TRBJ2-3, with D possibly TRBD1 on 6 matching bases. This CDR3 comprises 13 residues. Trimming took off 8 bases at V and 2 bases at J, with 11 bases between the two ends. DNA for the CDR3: TGTGCCAGCTCCGGACAGCTCACAGATACGCAGTATTTT. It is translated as CASSGQLTDTQYF.

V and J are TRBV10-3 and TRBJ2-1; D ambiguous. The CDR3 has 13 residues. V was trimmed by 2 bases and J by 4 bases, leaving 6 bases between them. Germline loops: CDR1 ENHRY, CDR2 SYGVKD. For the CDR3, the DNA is TGTGCCATCAGTGAGGTCGGTTACAATGAGCAGTTCTTC. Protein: CAISEVGYNEQFF.

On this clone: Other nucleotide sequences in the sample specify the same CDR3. CDR3 coding DNA: TGTGCCAGCAGCGTAGCCGGAGAAGAGACCCAGTACTTC. Protein sequence: CASSVAGEETQYF. J is TRBJ2-5 and V is TRBV9, with D unclear. Germline values: CDR1 SGDLS, CDR2 YYNGEE. This CDR3 spans 13 amino acids. The V end was cut by 0 bases, the J end by 3 bases, with 6 bases between.

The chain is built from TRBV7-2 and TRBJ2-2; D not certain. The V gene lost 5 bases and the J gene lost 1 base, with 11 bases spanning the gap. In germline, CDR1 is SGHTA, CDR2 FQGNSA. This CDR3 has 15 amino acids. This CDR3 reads CASSPGSGNTGELFF. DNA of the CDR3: TGTGCCAGCAGCCCTGGCTCGGGGAACACCGGGGAGCTGTTTTTT.

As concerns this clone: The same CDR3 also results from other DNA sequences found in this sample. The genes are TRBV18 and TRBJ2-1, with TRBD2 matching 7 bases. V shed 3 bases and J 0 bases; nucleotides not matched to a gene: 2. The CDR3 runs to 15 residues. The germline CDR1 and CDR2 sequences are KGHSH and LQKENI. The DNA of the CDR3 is TGTGCCAGCTCACCTTCTAGCGGCTCCTACAATGAGCAGTTCTTC. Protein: CASSPSSGSYNEQFF.

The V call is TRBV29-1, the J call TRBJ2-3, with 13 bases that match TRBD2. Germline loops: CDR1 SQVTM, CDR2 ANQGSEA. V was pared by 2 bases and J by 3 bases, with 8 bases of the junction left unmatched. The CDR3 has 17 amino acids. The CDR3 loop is CSVELRRTSGRTDTQYF. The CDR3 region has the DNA TGCAGCGTTGAATTACGCCGGACTAGCGGGAGAACAGATACGCAGTATTTT.

The CDR3 DNA reads TGTGCCACCAGCAGAGTAGGCAGGGACAATGGCTACACCTTC. Its translation: CATSRVGRDNGYTF. The chain joins TRBV15 to TRBJ1-2; perhaps TRBD1 as D (6 bases). CDR1 LNHNV and CDR2 YYDKDF come from the germline V gene (reference sequence). The CDR3 spans 14 residues. V was cut by 1 base and J by 6 bases, with 12 bases left in between.

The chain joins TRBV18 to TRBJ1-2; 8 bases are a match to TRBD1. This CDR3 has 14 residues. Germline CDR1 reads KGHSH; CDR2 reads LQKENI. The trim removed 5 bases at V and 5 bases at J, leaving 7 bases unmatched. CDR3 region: CASSSGGGVYGYTF. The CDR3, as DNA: TGTGCCAGCTCATCAGGGGGCGGCGTATATGGCTACACCTTC.

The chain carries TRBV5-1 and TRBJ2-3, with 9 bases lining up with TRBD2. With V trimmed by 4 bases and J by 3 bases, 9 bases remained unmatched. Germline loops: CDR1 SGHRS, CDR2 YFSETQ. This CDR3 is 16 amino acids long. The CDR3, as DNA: TGCGCCAGCAGCCCCCCGGTAGCGGGAGTGACAGATACGCAGTATTTT. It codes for CASSPPVAGVTDTQYF.

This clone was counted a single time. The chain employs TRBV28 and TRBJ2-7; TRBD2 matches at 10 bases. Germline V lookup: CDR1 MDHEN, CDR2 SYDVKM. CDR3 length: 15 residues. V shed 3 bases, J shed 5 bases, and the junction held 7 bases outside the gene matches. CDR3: CASSLGTSVYNEQYF. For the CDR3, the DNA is TGTGCCAGCAGTTTGGGGACTAGCGTCTATAACGAGCAGTACTTC.